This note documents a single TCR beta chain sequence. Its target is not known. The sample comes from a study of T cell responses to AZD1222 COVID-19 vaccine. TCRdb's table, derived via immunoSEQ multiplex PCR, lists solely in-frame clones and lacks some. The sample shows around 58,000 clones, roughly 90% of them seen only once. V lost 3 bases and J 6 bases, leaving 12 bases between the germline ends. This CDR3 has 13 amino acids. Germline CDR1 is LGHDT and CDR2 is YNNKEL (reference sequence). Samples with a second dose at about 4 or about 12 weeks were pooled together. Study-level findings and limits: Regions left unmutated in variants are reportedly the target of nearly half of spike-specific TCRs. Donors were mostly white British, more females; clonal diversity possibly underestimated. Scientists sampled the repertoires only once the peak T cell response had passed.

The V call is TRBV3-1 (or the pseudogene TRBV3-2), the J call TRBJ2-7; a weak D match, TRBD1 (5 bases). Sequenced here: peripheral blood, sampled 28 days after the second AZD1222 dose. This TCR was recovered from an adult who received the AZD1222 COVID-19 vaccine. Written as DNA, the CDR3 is TGTGCCAGCAGCCAGGGCAGGGTCGGCGAGCAGTACTTC. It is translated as CASSQGRVGEQYF.